The entry that follows covers one T cell receptor (beta chain) sequence. What it binds is not known. The source of the sample is a study of OX40 agonist ivuxolimab in advanced cancers. Whole-study findings and limits: Mean expanded clone counts were higher in CD8+ than CD4+ T cells.

Assay: immunoSEQ multiplex PCR; the TCRdb copy retains only in-frame clones and omits some. The table lists approximately 76,000 clones, about 94% of them singletons. Autoimmune disease history or systemic immunosuppression excluded patients. This specimen was CD4+ or CD8+ T cells sorted from blood, taken in a trial of the OX40 agonist ivuxolimab. The TCR was taken from an adult with an advanced solid tumor such as melanoma, head and neck, liver or kidney cancer.

CDR3 sequence reads: CASSFGRRNTEAFF. The CDR3 DNA reads as TGTGCCAGCAGCTTTGGCAGGAGAAACACTGAAGCTTTCTTT. The chain employs TRBV5-8 and TRBJ1-1, with no clear D. V gave up 2 bases and J gave up 2 bases, with 10 bases separating them. The V gene's germline CDR1 is SGHTS and CDR2 YDEGEE. This CDR3 region has 14 residues.